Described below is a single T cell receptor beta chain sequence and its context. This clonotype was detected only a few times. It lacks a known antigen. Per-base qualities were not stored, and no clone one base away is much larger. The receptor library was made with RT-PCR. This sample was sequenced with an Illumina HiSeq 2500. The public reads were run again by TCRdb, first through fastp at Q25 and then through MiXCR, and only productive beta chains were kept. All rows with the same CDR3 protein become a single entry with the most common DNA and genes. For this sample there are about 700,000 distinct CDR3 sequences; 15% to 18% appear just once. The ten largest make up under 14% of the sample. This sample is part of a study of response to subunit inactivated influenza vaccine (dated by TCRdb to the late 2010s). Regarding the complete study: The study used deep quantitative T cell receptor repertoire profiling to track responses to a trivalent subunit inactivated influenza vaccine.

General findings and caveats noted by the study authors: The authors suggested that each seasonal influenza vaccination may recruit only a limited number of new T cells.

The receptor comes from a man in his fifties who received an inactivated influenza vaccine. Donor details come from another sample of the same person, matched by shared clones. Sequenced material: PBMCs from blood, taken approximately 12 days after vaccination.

This receptor has the CDR3 CASSLSSKKPQHF. The sequence in DNA is TGTGCCAGCAGTTTATCTTCCAAGAAGCCCCAGCATTTT. This chain is built from TRBV27 and TRBJ1-5; no D gene call is confident. CDR1 is given as MNHEY and CDR2 as SMNVEV, both from the germline V gene (reference sequence). The CDR3 numbers 13 residues from cysteine through phenylalanine. CDR3 DNA is the only sequence kept; it has 39 bases, read in frame from the first base. Between the V and J ends, shortened by 0 bases and 8 bases respectively, the junction contains 8 bases.